This T cell receptor beta chain emerged from a study of cytomegalovirus exposure and HLA in healthy donors. Looking at the study overall: Earlier work reported 117 million unique TCR beta sequences from about 180 million T cells. General study results and limits: CMV antigen specificity of three CMV-associated chains was confirmed in vitro.

CDR3 size: 12 residues. V lost 3 bases and J 8 bases, leaving 8 bases between the germline ends. The germline V gene encodes CDR1 LNHDA and CDR2 SQIVND (reference sequence). A multiplex PCR was run with 60 Vbeta primers and 13 Jbeta primers. Libraries were prepared by immunoSEQ multiplex PCR; TCRdb keeps only in-frame clonotypes and omits some of them. The sample consists of some 150,000 clones, roughly 8.8% of them appearing once. This clone was recorded a few times. Its cognate antigen is unknown. This chain joins TRBV19 and TRBJ1-5, with D possibly matching TRBD1 (6 bases). The clonotype originates from a woman in her thirties or forties in good health and CMV-seropositive. The sequenced material came from PBMCs. CDR3 nucleotides: TGTGCCAGTAGTATCAGGGGAAAGCCCCAGCATTTT. Residues: CASSIRGKPQHF. Supplemented by reference TRBV19 and TRBJ1-5, the full variable domain reads DGGITQSPKYLFRKEGQNVTLSCEQNLNHDAMYWYRQDPGQGLRLIYYSQIVNDFQKGDIAEGYSVSREKKESFPLTVTSAQKNPTAFYLCASSIRGKPQHFGDGTRLSIL.